One TCR beta chain is described in this entry. Between the trimmed V and J ends, which lost 3 bases and 5 bases, there was a span of 10 bases. CDR1 is SEHNR, CDR2 FQNEAQ, per germline (reference sequence). CDR3 length: 14 amino acids. Methods used by the authors: Amplification from reference gene primers served as the basis for estimated nucleated cell counts. Produced via immunoSEQ multiplex PCR; TCRdb's table is partial and in-frame only. V and J calls plus clone size are reproduced from that table; the DNA served to infer D and trimming. The sample includes about 300,000 clones, 80% to 95% of them seen just once. While infection was still active, Seattle patients were enrolled and then followed longitudinally. This record belongs to a study of blood T cell repertoires in COVID-19.

This sequence was found in a woman aged 25 to 45 with COVID-19, enrolled during active disease. V is TRBV7-9 and J is TRBJ2-2; no clear D. Material: peripheral blood. CDR3 nucleotide sequence: TGTGCCAGCAGCTTTGGAGCGTATACCGGGGAGCTGTTTTTT. This gives the protein CASSFGAYTGELFF.